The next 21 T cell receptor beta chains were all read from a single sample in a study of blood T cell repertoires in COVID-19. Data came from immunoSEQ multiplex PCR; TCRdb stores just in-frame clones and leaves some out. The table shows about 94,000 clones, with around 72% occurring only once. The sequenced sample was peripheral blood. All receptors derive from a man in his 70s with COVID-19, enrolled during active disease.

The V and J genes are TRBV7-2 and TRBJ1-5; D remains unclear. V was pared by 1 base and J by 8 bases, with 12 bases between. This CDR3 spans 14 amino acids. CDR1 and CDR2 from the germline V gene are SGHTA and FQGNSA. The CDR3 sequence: CASSLERVEEPQHF. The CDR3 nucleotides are TGTGCCAGCAGCTTAGAGAGGGTGGAAGAGCCCCAGCATTTT.

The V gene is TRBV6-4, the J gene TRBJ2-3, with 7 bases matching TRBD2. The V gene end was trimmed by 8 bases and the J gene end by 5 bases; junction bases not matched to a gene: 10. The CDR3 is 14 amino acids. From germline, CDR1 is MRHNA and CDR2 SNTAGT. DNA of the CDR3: TGTGCCAGCGGGCGGGAGTTGGGGGAAGATACGCAGTATTTT. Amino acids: CASGRELGEDTQYF.

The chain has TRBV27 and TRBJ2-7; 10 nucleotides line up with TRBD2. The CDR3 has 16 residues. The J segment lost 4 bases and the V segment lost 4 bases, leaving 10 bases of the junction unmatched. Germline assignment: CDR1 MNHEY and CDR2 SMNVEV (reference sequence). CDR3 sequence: CASSWRTSGGNYEQYF. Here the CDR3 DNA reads TGTGCCAGCAGTTGGCGGACTAGCGGAGGTAATTACGAGCAGTACTTC.

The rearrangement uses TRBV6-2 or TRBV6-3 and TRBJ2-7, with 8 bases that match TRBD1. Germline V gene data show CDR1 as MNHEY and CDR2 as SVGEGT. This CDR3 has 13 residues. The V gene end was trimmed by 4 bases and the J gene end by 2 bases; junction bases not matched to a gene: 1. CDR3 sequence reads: CASSLQGAYEQYF. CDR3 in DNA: TGTGCCAGCAGTTTACAGGGGGCCTACGAGCAGTACTTC.

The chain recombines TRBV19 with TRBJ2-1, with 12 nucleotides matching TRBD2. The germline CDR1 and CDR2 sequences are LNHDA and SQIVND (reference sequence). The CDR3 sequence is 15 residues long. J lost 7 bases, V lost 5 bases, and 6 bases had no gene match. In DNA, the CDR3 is TGTGCCAGTAGTCTAACTAGCGGGAGGTTAAATGAGCAGTTCTTC. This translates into CASSLTSGRLNEQFF.

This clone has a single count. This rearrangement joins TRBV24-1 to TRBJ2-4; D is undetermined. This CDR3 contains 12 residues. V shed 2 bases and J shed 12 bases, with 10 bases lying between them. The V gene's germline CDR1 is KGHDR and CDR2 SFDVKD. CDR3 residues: CATSDSGFTQYF. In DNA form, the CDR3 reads TGTGCCACCAGTGATTCCGGTTTCACTCAGTACTTC.

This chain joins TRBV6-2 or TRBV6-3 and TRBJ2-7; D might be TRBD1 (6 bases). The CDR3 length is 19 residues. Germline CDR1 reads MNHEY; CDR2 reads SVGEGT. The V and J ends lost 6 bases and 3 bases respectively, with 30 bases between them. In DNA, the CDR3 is TGTGCCAGCAGCCCCGGTTCGTTCCCCCAGGGGATGGGTTTCTACGAGCAGTACTTC. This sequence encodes CASSPGSFPQGMGFYEQYF.

CDR3 residues: CSVEGLNDRDGQQYF. CDR3 nucleotides: TGCAGCGTGGAGGGTCTGAATGACAGGGACGGACAGCAGTACTTC. This sequence joins TRBV29-1 and TRBJ2-4; the D gene is possibly TRBD1 (7 bases). Germline loops: CDR1 SQVTM, CDR2 ANQGSEA. The CDR3 runs 15 residues. Trimming removed 6 bases from V and 13 bases from J, with 28 bases in between.

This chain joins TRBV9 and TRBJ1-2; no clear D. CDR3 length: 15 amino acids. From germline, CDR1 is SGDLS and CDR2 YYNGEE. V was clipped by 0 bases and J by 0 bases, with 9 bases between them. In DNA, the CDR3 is TGTGCCAGCAGCGTAGTTGGTACTACTAACTATGGCTACACCTTC. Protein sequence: CASSVVGTTNYGYTF.

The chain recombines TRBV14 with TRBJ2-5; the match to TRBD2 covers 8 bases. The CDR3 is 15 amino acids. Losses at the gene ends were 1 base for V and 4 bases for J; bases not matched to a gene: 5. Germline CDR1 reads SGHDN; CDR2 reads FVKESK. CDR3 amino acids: CASSQGGTRIETQYF. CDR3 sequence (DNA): TGTGCCAGCAGCCAAGGGGGGACTAGAATAGAGACCCAGTACTTC.

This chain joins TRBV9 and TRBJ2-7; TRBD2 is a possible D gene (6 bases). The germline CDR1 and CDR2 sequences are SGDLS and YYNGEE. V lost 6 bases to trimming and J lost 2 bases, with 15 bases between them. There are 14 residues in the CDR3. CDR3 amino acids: CASKRAEGPYEQYF. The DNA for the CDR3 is TGTGCCAGCAAGCGAGCGGAGGGTCCCTACGAGCAGTACTTC.

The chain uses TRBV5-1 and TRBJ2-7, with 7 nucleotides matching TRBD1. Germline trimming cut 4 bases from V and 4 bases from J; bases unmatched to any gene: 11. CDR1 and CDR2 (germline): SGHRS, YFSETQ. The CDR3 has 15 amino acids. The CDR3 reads CASSLDRDSAYEQYF. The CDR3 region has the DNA TGCGCCAGCAGCCTGGACCGGGACAGTGCGTACGAGCAGTACTTC.

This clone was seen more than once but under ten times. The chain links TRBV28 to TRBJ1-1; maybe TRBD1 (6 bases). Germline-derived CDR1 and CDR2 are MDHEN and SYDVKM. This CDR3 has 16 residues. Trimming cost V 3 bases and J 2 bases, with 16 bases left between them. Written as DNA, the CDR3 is TGTGCCAGCAGTTTCCCTACCACAGGGATCAACACTGAAGCTTTCTTT. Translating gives CASSFPTTGINTEAFF. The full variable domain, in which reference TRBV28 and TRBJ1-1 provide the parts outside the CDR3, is DVKVTQSSRYLVKRTGEKVFLECVQDMDHENMFWYRQDPGLGLRLIYFSYDVKMKEKGDIPEGYSVSREKKERFSLILESASTNQTSMYLCASSFPTTGINTEAFFGQGTRLTVV.

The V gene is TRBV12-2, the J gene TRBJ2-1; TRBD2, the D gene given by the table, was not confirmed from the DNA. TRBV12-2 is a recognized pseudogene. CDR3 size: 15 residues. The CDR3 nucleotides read TGTGCAAGTCGCTTAGGGGAGCATTCCTACAATGAGCAGTTCTTC. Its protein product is CASRLGEHSYNEQFF.

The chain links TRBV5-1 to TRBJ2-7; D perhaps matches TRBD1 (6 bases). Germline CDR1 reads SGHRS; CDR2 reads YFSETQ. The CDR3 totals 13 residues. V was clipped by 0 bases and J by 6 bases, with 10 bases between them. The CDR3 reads CASSLDRAGEQYF. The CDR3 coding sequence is TGCGCCAGCAGCTTGGACAGGGCGGGCGAGCAGTACTTC. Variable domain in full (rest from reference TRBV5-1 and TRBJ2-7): KAGVTQTPRYLIKTRGQQVTLSCSPISGHRSVSWYQQTPGQGLQFLFEYFSETQRNKGNFPGRFSGRQFSNSRSEMNVSTLELGDSALYLCASSLDRAGEQYFGPGTRLTVT.

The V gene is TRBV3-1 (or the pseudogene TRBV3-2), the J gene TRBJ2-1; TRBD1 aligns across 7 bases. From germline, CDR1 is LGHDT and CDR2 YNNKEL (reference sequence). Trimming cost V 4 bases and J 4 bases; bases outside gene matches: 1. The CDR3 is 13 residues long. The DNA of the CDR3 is TGTGCCAGCAGCCCGGACAGGTACAATGAGCAGTTCTTC. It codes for CASSPDRYNEQFF.

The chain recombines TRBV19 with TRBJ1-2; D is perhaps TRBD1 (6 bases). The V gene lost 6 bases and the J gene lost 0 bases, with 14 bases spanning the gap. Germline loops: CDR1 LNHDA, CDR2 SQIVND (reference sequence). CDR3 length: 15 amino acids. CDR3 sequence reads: CASRETGSANYGYTF. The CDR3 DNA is TGTGCCAGTAGAGAGACAGGATCAGCTAACTATGGCTACACCTTC. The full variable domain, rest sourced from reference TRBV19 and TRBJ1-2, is DGGITQSPKYLFRKEGQNVTLSCEQNLNHDAMYWYRQDPGQGLRLIYYSQIVNDFQKGDIAEGYSVSREKKESFPLTVTSAQKNPTAFYLCASRETGSANYGYTFGSGTRLTVV.

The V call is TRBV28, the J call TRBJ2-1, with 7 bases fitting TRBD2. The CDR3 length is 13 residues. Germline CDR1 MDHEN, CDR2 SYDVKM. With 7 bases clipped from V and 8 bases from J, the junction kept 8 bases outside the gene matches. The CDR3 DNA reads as TGTGCCAGCAATGGCGGGAGTAAGGATGAGCAGTTCTTC. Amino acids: CASNGGSKDEQFF. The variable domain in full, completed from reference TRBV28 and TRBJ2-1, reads DVKVTQSSRYLVKRTGEKVFLECVQDMDHENMFWYRQDPGLGLRLIYFSYDVKMKEKGDIPEGYSVSREKKERFSLILESASTNQTSMYLCASNGGSKDEQFFGPGTRLTVL.

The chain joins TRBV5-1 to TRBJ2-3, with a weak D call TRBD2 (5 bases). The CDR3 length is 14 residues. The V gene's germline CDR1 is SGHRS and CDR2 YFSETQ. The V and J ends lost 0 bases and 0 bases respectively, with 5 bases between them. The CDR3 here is CASSLGGSTDTQYF. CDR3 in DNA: TGCGCCAGCAGCTTGGGAGGGAGCACAGATACGCAGTATTTT.

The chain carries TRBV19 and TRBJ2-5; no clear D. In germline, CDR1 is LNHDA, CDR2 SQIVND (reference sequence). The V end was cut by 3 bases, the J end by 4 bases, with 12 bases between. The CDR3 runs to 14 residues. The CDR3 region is CASSIVAEIETQYF. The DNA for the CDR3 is TGTGCCAGTAGTATCGTGGCGGAGATAGAGACCCAGTACTTC.

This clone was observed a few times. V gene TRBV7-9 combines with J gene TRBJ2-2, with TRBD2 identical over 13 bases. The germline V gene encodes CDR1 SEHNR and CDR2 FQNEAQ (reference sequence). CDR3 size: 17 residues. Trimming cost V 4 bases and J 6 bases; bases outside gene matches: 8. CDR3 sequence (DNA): TGTGCCAGCAGCTCGGGACTAGCGGGATTGGGCGCCGGGGAGCTGTTTTTT. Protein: CASSSGLAGLGAGELFF.